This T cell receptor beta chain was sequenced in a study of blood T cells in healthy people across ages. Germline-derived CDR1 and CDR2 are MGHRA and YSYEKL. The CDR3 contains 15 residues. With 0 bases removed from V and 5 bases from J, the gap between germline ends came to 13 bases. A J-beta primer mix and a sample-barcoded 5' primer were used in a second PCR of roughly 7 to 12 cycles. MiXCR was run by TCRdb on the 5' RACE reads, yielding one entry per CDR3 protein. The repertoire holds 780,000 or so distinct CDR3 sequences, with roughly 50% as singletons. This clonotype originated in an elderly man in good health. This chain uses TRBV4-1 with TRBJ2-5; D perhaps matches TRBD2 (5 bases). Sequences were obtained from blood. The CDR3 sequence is CASSQDNAGRETQYF. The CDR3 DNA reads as TGCGCCAGCAGCCAAGATAACGCGGGCCGGGAGACCCAGTACTTC.